What follows is one T cell receptor (beta chain) and its context. This entry is derived from a study of blood T cell repertoires in COVID-19. Study summary: PBMCs, B-cell-depleted T cells, or T cells provided the cDNA or gDNA that made up the material.

Enrolment of Seattle patients took place during active infection, and they were followed longitudinally. The V and J ends lost 8 bases and 7 bases, in that order; junction bases with no gene match: 13. Germline lookup yields CDR1 SGHAT and CDR2 FQNNGV. The CDR3 totals 15 residues. As originally analysed: By means of reference gene primer amplification, nucleated cell counts were estimated. Only in-frame clones appear in the TCRdb table, and some are missing; sequencing was by immunoSEQ multiplex PCR. V and J calls and clone size follow that table, whereas D and trimming were derived from the DNA. The sample includes 100,000 to 150,000 clones, approximately 85% of them seen just once.

The clonotype was recovered from a young man with COVID-19, enrolled during active disease. The V gene is TRBV11-2, the J gene TRBJ1-4, with TRBD1 matching over 7 bases. The sample comprised peripheral blood. The CDR3 bases are TGTGCCAGCCGAACACTACAGGGGCGCGGTGAAAAACTGTTTTTT. It translates to CASRTLQGRGEKLFF. Looking up the rest from reference TRBV11-2 and TRBJ1-4 gives the full variable domain: EAGVAQSPRYKIIEKRQSVAFWCNPISGHATLYWYQQILGQGPKLLIQFQNNGVVDDSQLPKDRFSAERLKGVDSTLKIQPAKLEDSAVYLCASRTLQGRGEKLFFGSGTQLSVL.